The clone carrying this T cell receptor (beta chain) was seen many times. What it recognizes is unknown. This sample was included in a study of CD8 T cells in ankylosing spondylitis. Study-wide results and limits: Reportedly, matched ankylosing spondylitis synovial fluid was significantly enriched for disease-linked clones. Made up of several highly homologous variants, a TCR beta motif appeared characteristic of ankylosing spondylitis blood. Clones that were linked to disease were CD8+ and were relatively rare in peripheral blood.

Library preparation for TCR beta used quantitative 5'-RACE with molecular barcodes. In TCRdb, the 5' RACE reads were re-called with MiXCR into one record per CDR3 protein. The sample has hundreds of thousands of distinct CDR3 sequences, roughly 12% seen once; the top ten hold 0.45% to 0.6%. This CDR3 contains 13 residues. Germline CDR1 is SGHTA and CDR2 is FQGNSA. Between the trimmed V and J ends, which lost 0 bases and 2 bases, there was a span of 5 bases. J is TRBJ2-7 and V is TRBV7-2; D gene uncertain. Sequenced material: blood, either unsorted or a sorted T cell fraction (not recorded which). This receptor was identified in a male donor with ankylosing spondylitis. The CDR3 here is CASSLADTYEQYF. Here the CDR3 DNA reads TGTGCCAGCAGCTTAGCCGACACCTACGAGCAGTACTTC. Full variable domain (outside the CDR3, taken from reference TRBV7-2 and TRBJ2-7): GAGVSQSPSNKVTEKGKDVELRCDPISGHTALYWYRQSLGQGLEFLIYFQGNSAPDKSGLPSDRFSAERTGGSVSTLTIQRTQQEDSAVYLCASSLADTYEQYFGPGTRLTVT.